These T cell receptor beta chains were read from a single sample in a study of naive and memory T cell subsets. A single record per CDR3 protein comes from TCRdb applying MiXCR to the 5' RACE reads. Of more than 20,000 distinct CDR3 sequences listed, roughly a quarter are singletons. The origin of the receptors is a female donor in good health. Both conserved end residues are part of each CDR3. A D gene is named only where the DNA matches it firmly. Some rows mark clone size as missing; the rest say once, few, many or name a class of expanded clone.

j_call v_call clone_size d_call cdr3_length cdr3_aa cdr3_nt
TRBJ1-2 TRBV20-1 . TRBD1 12 CSAAPGGRGYTF TGCAGTGCTGCCCCAGGGGGACGAGGCTACACCTTC
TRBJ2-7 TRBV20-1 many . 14 CSARSPRGDYEQYF TGCAGTGCCCGTTCCCCCCGTGGAGACTACGAGCAGTACTTC
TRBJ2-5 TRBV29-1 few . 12 CSAGLLQETQYF TGCAGCGCAGGACTATTACAAGAGACCCAGTACTTC
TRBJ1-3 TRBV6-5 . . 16 CASFETTGFSGNTIYF TGTGCCAGCTTCGAGACAACAGGTTTCTCTGGAAACACCATATATTTT
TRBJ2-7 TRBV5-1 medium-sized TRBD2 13 CASSSTSAAEQYF TGCGCCAGCAGCTCTACTAGCGCGGCTGAGCAGTACTTC
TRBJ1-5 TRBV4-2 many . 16 CASSPRGGRDNQPQHF TGTGCCAGCAGCCCAAGAGGGGGGAGGGACAATCAGCCCCAGCATTTT
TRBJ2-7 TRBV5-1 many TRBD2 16 CASSLAWGGSTPEQYF TGCGCCAGCAGCTTGGCCTGGGGGGGGTCAACCCCCGAGCAGTACTTC
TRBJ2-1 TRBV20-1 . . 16 CSARDIAGSSYNEQFF TGCAGTGCTAGAGACATTGCGGGGAGCTCCTACAATGAGCAGTTCTTC
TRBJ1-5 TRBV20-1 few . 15 CSARDRTERNQPQHF TGCAGTGCTAGAGACAGGACCGAGCGCAATCAGCCCCAGCATTTT
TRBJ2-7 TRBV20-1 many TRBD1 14 CSAIPGQNLYEQYF TGCAGTGCGATACCGGGACAGAACCTCTACGAGCAGTACTTC
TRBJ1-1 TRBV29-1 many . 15 CSASGGWGMNTEAFF TGCAGCGCCTCTGGGGGATGGGGTATGAACACTGAAGCTTTCTTT
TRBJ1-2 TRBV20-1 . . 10 CRAGADGYTF TGCAGAGCAGGGGCGGATGGCTACACCTTC
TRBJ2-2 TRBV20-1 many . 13 CSAMVRYTGELFF TGCAGTGCTATGGTCAGATACACCGGGGAGCTGTTTTTT
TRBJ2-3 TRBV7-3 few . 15 CASSSNPTMADTQYF TGTGCCAGCAGCTCCAATCCGACTATGGCAGATACGCAGTATTTT
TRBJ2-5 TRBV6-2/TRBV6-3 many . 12 CASSYPQETQYF TGTGCCAGCAGTTACCCCCAAGAGACCCAGTACTTC
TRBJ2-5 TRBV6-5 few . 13 CASSYSGEETQYF TGTGCCAGCAGTTACTCGGGGGAAGAGACCCAGTACTTC
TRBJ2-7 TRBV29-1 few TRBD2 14 CSVESSGRPYEQYF TGCAGCGTTGAAAGTAGCGGGAGGCCCTACGAGCAGTACTTC
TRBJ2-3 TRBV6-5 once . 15 CASSQAPDRTDTQYF TGTGCCAGCAGTCAGGCACCCGACCGCACAGATACGCAGTATTTT
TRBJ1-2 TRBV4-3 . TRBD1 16 CASSQEPGGISYGYTF TGCGCCAGCAGCCAAGAGCCAGGGGGGATCTCCTATGGCTACACCTTC
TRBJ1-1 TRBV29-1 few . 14 CSVSDRTRNTEAFF TGCAGCGTTTCCGACAGAACACGAAACACTGAAGCTTTCTTT
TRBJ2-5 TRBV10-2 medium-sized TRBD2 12 CASSRGGETQYF TGCGCCAGCAGTCGGGGGGGTGAGACCCAGTACTTC
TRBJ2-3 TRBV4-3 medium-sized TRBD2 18 CASSQEGQAGGRTDTQYF TGCGCCAGCAGCCAAGAGGGGCAGGCGGGAGGACGAACAGATACGCAGTATTTT
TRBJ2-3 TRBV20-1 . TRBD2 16 CSALGLAGLHTDTQYF TGCAGTGCCCTGGGACTAGCGGGGCTCCATACAGATACGCAGTATTTT
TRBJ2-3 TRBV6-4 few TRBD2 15 CASSATGTSADTQYF TGTGCCAGCAGTGCTACCGGGACTAGCGCAGATACGCAGTATTTT
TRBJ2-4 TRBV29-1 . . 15 CSVGRRVLTKNIQYF TGCAGCGTCGGACGCCGGGTTCTAACCAAAAACATTCAGTACTTC
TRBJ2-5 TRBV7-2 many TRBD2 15 CASSLRTSGRETQYF TGTGCCAGCAGCCTTCGGACTAGCGGGAGAGAGACCCAGTACTTC
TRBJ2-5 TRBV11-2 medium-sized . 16 CASSTRDRGKVETQYF TGTGCCAGCAGCACCCGGGACCGCGGGAAAGTAGAGACCCAGTACTTC
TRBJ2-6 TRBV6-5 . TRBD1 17 CASRDRGPLRGANVLTF TGTGCCAGCAGGGACAGGGGGCCACTGCGTGGGGCCAACGTCCTGACTTTC